What follows are 30 T cell receptor beta chains derived from one specimen sequenced in a study of human T cells and chemical hapten exposure. Time point denoted: patch test 1, 2 weeks after DPC sensitization. Stated treatment: therapeutic diphenylcyclopropenone sensitization with weekly scalp DPC. TCRdb reprocessed the RACE reads via MiXCR and lists one record per CDR3 protein. In the table there are around 160,000 distinct CDR3 sequences, more than 12% of which are singletons. The sequenced sample was whole blood, obtained in connection with sensitization to the hapten diphenylcyclopropenone (DPC). Receptors originate from a woman aged 30 to 39 with alopecia areata. Some clones in this sample may be carry-over from other donors' samples.

The CDR3 DNA is TGCAGCGTTGGGGCCAGGGGGACTAGCTTCCCAGAGACCCAGTACTTC. Translating it yields CSVGARGTSFPETQYF. The chain joins TRBV29-1 to TRBJ2-5; 9 positions agree with TRBD2. The CDR3 is 16 amino acids. V was clipped by 4 bases and J by 4 bases; unmatched bases: 13. Germline-derived CDR1 and CDR2 are SQVTM and ANQGSEA. The full variable domain, completed using reference TRBV29-1 and TRBJ2-5, is SAVISQKPSRDICQRGTSLTIQCQVDSQVTMMFWYRQQPGQSLTLIATANQGSEATYESGFVIDKFPISRPNLTFSTLTVSNMSPEDSSIYLCSVGARGTSFPETQYFGPGTRLLVL.

The V call is TRBV12-3 or TRBV12-4, the J call TRBJ1-1, with 7 bases fitting TRBD1. The CDR3 loop spans 14 amino acids. Trimming took 6 bases from V and 4 from J; bases not matched to a gene: 8. CDR3 region: CASSPQGGGTEAFF. The CDR3 nucleotides are TGTGCCAGCAGCCCCCAGGGGGGTGGCACTGAAGCTTTCTTT.

This clonotype occurred a few times. The chain is built from TRBV10-3 and TRBJ2-5; D might be TRBD2 (5 bases). Germline CDR1 is ENHRY and CDR2 is SYGVKD. The CDR3 sequence is 14 residues long. Trimming removed 4 bases at V and 4 bases at J, with 13 bases between. As DNA, the CDR3 is TGTGCCATCAGTGGGACTCGTTCTCGAGAGACCCAGTACTTC. The encoded protein is CAISGTRSRETQYF.

The rearrangement links TRBV6-2 or TRBV6-3 to TRBJ1-1; no clear D gene. From germline, CDR1 is MNHEY and CDR2 SVGEGT. The CDR3 consists of 14 residues. The V gene lost 0 bases and the J gene lost 1 base, with 6 bases spanning the gap. This CDR3 reads CASSYSIKNTEAFF. CDR3 nucleotides: TGTGCCAGCAGTTACTCGATAAAGAACACTGAAGCTTTCTTT.

The chain combines TRBV28 with TRBJ2-2; D assignment may be TRBD1 or TRBD2 (6 bases each). The CDR3 is made up of 14 amino acids. CDR1 and CDR2 from the germline V gene are MDHEN and SYDVKM. Trimming shortened V by 5 bases and J by 5 bases, and 12 bases separated the two germline ends. CDR3: CASSPRGGTGELFF. Written as DNA, the CDR3 is TGTGCCAGCAGTCCCCGAGGGGGGACCGGGGAGCTGTTTTTT.

The gene calls are TRBV18 and TRBJ2-7; D perhaps matches TRBD1 (6 bases). CDR3 size: 15 residues. With 0 bases removed from V and 3 bases from J, the gap between germline ends came to 12 bases. Germline V gene data show CDR1 as KGHSH and CDR2 as LQKENI. DNA for the CDR3: TGTGCCAGCTCACCACCTTCAGGGGATTACTACGAGCAGTACTTC. It is translated as CASSPPSGDYYEQYF.

In its sample, this clonotype was seen many times. The gene calls are TRBV10-2 and TRBJ1-5; D unresolved. Germline V gene sequence: CDR1 WSHSY, CDR2 SAAADI. V was cut by 2 bases and J by 2 bases, with 4 bases left in between. CDR3 length: 13 residues. The DNA for the CDR3 is TGCGCCAGCAGTGAGAAAGGCAATCAGCCCCAGCATTTT. As protein: CASSEKGNQPQHF.

The chain links TRBV20-1 to TRBJ2-5; TRBD2 matches at 10 bases. This CDR3 contains 16 residues. The germline gives CDR1 DFQATT, CDR2 SNEGSKA (reference sequence). V dropped 0 bases and J dropped 3; count of bases not matched to a gene: 7. The CDR3: CSARDPASGGKETQYF. The CDR3 region has the DNA TGCAGTGCTAGAGATCCGGCTAGCGGGGGAAAAGAGACCCAGTACTTC.

This clonotype was seen ten or more times. The J gene is TRBJ1-2, the V gene TRBV7-9; 10 bases fit TRBD1. The CDR3 runs 14 residues. Per the germline V gene, CDR1 is SEHNR and CDR2 is FQNEAQ (reference sequence). J lost 6 bases, V lost 5 bases, and 6 bases had no gene match. The CDR3 sequence is CASSARQGADGYTF. Written as DNA, the CDR3 is TGTGCCAGCAGCGCCCGACAGGGGGCGGATGGCTACACCTTC.

The table lists this clonotype with a few counts. The rearrangement joins TRBV2 to TRBJ1-4; D not resolved. Germline values: CDR1 SNHLY, CDR2 FYNNEI. The CDR3 runs to 14 residues. The V gene lost 6 bases and the J gene lost 8 bases, with 16 bases spanning the gap. The CDR3 spells CASSRQSGAEKLFF. As DNA, the CDR3 is TGTGCCAGCAGCAGACAAAGCGGCGCCGAAAAACTGTTTTTT.

The rearrangement joins TRBV4-1 to TRBJ2-7, with 10 positions matching TRBD2. V shed 2 bases, J shed 2 bases, and the junction held 6 bases outside the gene matches. Germline V gene sequence: CDR1 MGHRA, CDR2 YSYEKL. This CDR3 region has 16 residues. The CDR3 protein is CASSQHGTSVPYEQYF. CDR3 nucleotides: TGCGCCAGCAGCCAACATGGGACTAGCGTCCCCTACGAGCAGTACTTC.

A few counts support this clonotype. V usage is TRBV6-6 and J usage is TRBJ1-1, with a weak D call TRBD1 (5 bases). CDR3 length equals 16 residues. Germline V gives CDR1 MNHNY, CDR2 SVGAGI (reference sequence). Trimming stripped 1 base from V and 4 bases from J, with 16 bases between. CDR3 sequence reads: CASSYFSGKRGTEAFF. The CDR3 DNA reads TGTGCCAGCAGTTACTTCTCAGGGAAAAGGGGCACTGAAGCTTTCTTT.

This clonotype was counted only a few times. The chain joins TRBV5-4 to TRBJ2-7; D is ambiguous. Trimming took 0 bases from V and 6 from J, leaving 10 bases between them. Germline CDR1 reads SGHNT; CDR2 reads YYREEE (reference sequence). The CDR3 extends over 13 amino acids. CDR3 nucleotide sequence: TGTGCCAGCAGCTTGGAGTCCGCGAGCGAGCAGTACTTC. This codes for CASSLESASEQYF.

This chain links TRBV4-2 with TRBJ2-7; 10 bases agree with TRBD2. Germline assignment: CDR1 LGHNA and CDR2 YNFKEQ. There are 16 residues in the CDR3. V dropped 2 bases and J dropped 3; count of bases not matched to a gene: 7. The CDR3, as DNA: TGTGCCAGCAGCCAATCCCAGGGGACTAGCGTCTACGAGCAGTACTTC. Encoded protein: CASSQSQGTSVYEQYF.

This clonotype has just a few counts. CDR3 region: CASSRHRVDYGYTF. CDR3 coding DNA: TGTGCCAGCAGTCGCCACAGGGTTGACTATGGCTACACCTTC. The chain is built from TRBV6-5 and TRBJ1-2; tentative D call: TRBD1 (6 bases). The ends were cut back, 5 bases at V and 3 bases at J, with 13 bases in the middle. The CDR3 is 14 amino acids. Germline V lookup: CDR1 MNHEY, CDR2 SVGAGI.

This chain uses TRBV20-1 with TRBJ2-1; D remains ambiguous. The length of the CDR3 is 15 residues. Germline values: CDR1 DFQATT, CDR2 SNEGSKA (reference sequence). Trimming removed 6 bases at V and 1 base at J, with 16 bases between. CDR3 DNA sequence: TGCAGTGCCGAAAGGTCAGAGAGTTCCTACAATGAGCAGTTCTTC. Protein product: CSAERSESSYNEQFF.

This clonotype was counted only a few times. The V and J genes are TRBV5-8 and TRBJ2-7; tentatively, D is TRBD1 or TRBD2 (5 bases each). CDR1 is SGHTS, CDR2 YDEGEE, per germline. Trimming stripped 1 base from V and 2 bases from J, with 7 bases between. The CDR3 totals 13 residues. The CDR3 sequence: CASSLRDPYEQYF. CDR3 sequence (DNA): TGTGCCAGCAGCTTGCGGGACCCCTACGAGCAGTACTTC.

This clonotype was seen a few times. The chain links TRBV18 to TRBJ2-7; 10 nucleotides match TRBD1. The CDR3 sequence is 16 residues long. The J segment lost 7 bases and the V segment lost 1 base, leaving 10 bases of the junction unmatched. Germline V gene data show CDR1 as KGHSH and CDR2 as LQKENI. The CDR3 DNA is TGTGCCAGCTCACCACTCCCTGGGACAGGGGCTCGGGAGCAGTACTTC. Protein sequence: CASSPLPGTGAREQYF.

This clonotype was detected only a few times. Here the CDR3 reads CASSSTGTGNYEQYF. In DNA form, the CDR3 reads TGTGCCAGCAGCTCAACCGGGACAGGAAACTACGAGCAGTACTTC. The chain employs TRBV7-2 and TRBJ2-7, with 8 bases matching TRBD1. CDR1 SGHTA and CDR2 FQGNSA come from the germline V gene. This CDR3 has 15 amino acids. V was pared by 4 bases and J by 3 bases, with 8 bases of the junction left unmatched.

The chain has TRBV3-1 and TRBJ2-2; 7 bases map to TRBD1. J was trimmed by 6 bases and V by 6 bases; bases with no gene match: 7. The germline V gene encodes CDR1 LGHDT and CDR2 YNNKEL (reference sequence). The length of the CDR3 is 14 residues. CDR3 sequence: CASRRLTGAGELFF. The CDR3 DNA follows: TGTGCCAGCAGAAGGCTTACAGGGGCCGGGGAGCTGTTTTTT.

The rearrangement joins TRBV28 to TRBJ1-1; D not certain. The germline CDR1 and CDR2 sequences are MDHEN and SYDVKM. The CDR3 consists of 12 residues. V lost 8 bases, J lost 6 bases, and 13 bases lay in between. The CDR3 region is CASGKQRSEAFF. The CDR3 DNA sequence: TGTGCCAGCGGCAAACAGCGGTCTGAAGCTTTCTTT. The complete variable domain, with remaining parts taken from reference TRBV28 and TRBJ1-1, reads DVKVTQSSRYLVKRTGEKVFLECVQDMDHENMFWYRQDPGLGLRLIYFSYDVKMKEKGDIPEGYSVSREKKERFSLILESASTNQTSMYLCASGKQRSEAFFGQGTRLTVV.

This clonotype has only a few counts. The chain uses TRBV18 and TRBJ2-7; D perhaps matches TRBD2 (6 bases). The CDR3 spans 13 residues. V lost 4 bases, J lost 2 bases, and 9 bases lay in between. The germline V gene encodes CDR1 KGHSH and CDR2 LQKENI. The DNA for the CDR3 is TGTGCCAGCTCACTGCCGGGAGCCTACGAGCAGTACTTC. Encoded protein: CASSLPGAYEQYF.

This clonotype has just a few counts. V is TRBV20-1 and J is TRBJ1-2; D unclear. Looked up from germline, CDR1 is DFQATT and CDR2 is SNEGSKA (reference sequence). This CDR3 has 14 residues. Trimming removed 1 base at V and 2 bases at J, with 11 bases between. The CDR3 reads CSARGPASNYGYTF. The CDR3 DNA is TGCAGTGCTAGAGGACCTGCGTCCAACTATGGCTACACCTTC.

V usage is TRBV12-3 or TRBV12-4 and J usage is TRBJ2-1; D remains ambiguous. V lost 6 bases and J lost 9, with 9 bases in between. The CDR3 runs 11 residues. As DNA, the CDR3 is TGTGCCAGCAGCAATACACCTGAGCAGTTCTTC. Translated: CASSNTPEQFF.

This clonotype was recorded many times. The chain combines TRBV12-3 or TRBV12-4 with TRBJ1-5; no definite D call. Trimming cost V 3 bases and J 6 bases, with 9 bases left between them. The CDR3 has 13 residues. The CDR3 spells CASSFADTQPQHF. The CDR3 DNA reads as TGTGCCAGCAGTTTCGCCGACACTCAGCCCCAGCATTTT.

This clonotype was picked up a small number of times. The CDR3 loop is CSVTDRAGFVAFF. The CDR3 bases are TGCAGCGTGACGGACAGGGCCGGGTTCGTGGCTTTCTTT. The chain recombines TRBV29-1 with TRBJ1-1; 8 bases are a match to TRBD1. Germline assignment: CDR1 SQVTM and CDR2 ANQGSEA. J gave up 11 bases and V 6 bases, and 14 bases lay outside the gene matches. The CDR3 is 13 amino acids. Complete variable domain (other parts from reference TRBV29-1 and TRBJ1-1): SAVISQKPSRDICQRGTSLTIQCQVDSQVTMMFWYRQQPGQSLTLIATANQGSEATYESGFVIDKFPISRPNLTFSTLTVSNMSPEDSSIYLCSVTDRAGFVAFFGQGTRLTVV.

The CDR3 spells CASTMTSGAAYEQFF. CDR3 DNA sequence: TGTGCCAGCACCATGACTAGCGGGGCCGCCTATGAGCAGTTCTTC. V and J are TRBV12-3 or TRBV12-4 and TRBJ2-1, with 11 bases that match TRBD2. V shed 7 bases and J 8 bases; nucleotides not matched to a gene: 10. The CDR3 is 15 amino acids.

This clonotype was seen repeatedly, ten times or more. The chain carries TRBV12-3 or TRBV12-4 and TRBJ2-6; D is ambiguous. Trimming took off 3 bases at V and 1 base at J, with 4 bases between the two ends. The length of the CDR3 is 14 residues. CDR3 DNA sequence: TGTGCCAGCAGTTTTGGGTCTGGGGCCAACGTCCTGACTTTC. This gives the protein CASSFGSGANVLTF.

This clonotype has more than one count but fewer than ten. This chain's CDR3 is CASINQNTEAFF. The CDR3 nucleotides read TGTGCCAGCATTAACCAGAACACTGAAGCTTTCTTT. The J gene is TRBJ1-1, the V gene TRBV6-6; no clear D gene. CDR1 and CDR2 (germline): MNHNY, SVGAGI (reference sequence). The V end was cut by 7 bases, the J end by 1 base, with 7 bases between. CDR3 length equals 12 residues.

This clonotype has only a few counts. The chain couples TRBV7-2 to TRBJ2-7, with 9 bases lining up with TRBD2. The junction had 9 bases not matched to a gene; V was cut back by 3 bases and J by 0 bases. The germline CDR1 and CDR2 sequences are SGHTA and FQGNSA. CDR3 length: 17 amino acids. CDR3 sequence reads: CASSLTASGGNSYEQYF. CDR3 DNA: TGTGCCAGCAGCTTGACGGCCAGCGGGGGGAACTCCTACGAGCAGTACTTC.